The present TCR beta chain was sequenced within a study of blood T cell repertoires in COVID-19. This table comes from immunoSEQ multiplex PCR, and its TCRdb copy is limited to in-frame clones, with some not included. The table lists 57,000 or so clones, more than 60% of them singletons. The junction had 9 bases not matched to a gene; V was cut back by 11 bases and J by 5 bases. CDR1 and CDR2 from the germline V gene are ENHRY and SYGVKD. CDR3 size: 14 residues. This TCR derives from a man in his fifties or sixties with acute or convalescent COVID-19. Sequences were obtained from peripheral blood. The V and J genes are TRBV10-3 and TRBJ2-2; TRBD1 matches 9 bases. The CDR3 loop reads CAAEQGARTGELFF. The CDR3 nucleotides are TGTGCCGCTGAACAGGGGGCGCGGACCGGGGAGCTGTTTTTT.